This T cell receptor beta chain appears in the sequencing data of a study of shared clonotypes between healthy human individuals (dated by TCRdb to 2018 to 2021). Notes on the research overall: The cohort comprised two women and three men aged 18 to 49 years. The study deeply sequenced blood TCR repertoires of about 5 healthy adults to estimate repertoire size and the extent of clonotype sharing between individuals. Different laboratories and diverse techniques were used to prepare libraries and sequence TCR repertoires, to increase sequencing depth and limit assay-specific biases. Between about 0.8 and 9 billion PBMCs per donor were obtained by leukapheresis. For each donor, three plates each were used for CD4 naive and CD4 memory, two plates were used for CD8 naive, and one plate was used for CD8 memory.

CD8 naive samples consisted of CD45RO-negative cells that were positively selected for CCR7, yielding a CD45RA+CCR7+ population without TemRA cells. The donors were healthy, HIV-negative adults who had no recently reported acute infections or vaccinations. Only Caucasian adults living in Nashville, Tennessee, USA were represented among the donors. After blood collection by leukapheresis, PBMCs were isolated using Ficoll-Histopaque density gradient centrifugation and then cryopreserved in the vapor phase of liquid nitrogen. Purity and quantity of every magnetically sorted T cell population were checked by analytical flow cytometry. Genomic DNA was isolated from every sorted fraction and measured by UV absorbance on a Nanodrop 2000c. Clipping removes 4 bases from V and 6 bases from J, with 16 as the unmatched junction base count. The germline V gene (reference sequence) supplies CDR1 MNHEY and CDR2 SMNVEV. The CDR3 starts with the cysteine, ends with the phenylalanine, and has 18 residues. The CDR3 DNA has 54 bases and is translated from base 1.

The full study reports these points: Pairwise subsampling indicated that sequencing depth was expected to affect the degree of clonotype sharing among donors. The small number of donors limited the genetic and exposure-history diversity represented. Only blood was sampled, and tissue TCR repertoires likely differ from those in blood. Compared with non-shared clonotypes, clonotypes shared by all four sorted-subset donors had higher generation probabilities. Rarefaction of sorted-subset datasets indicated incomplete sequencing despite the large sequencing depth. Larger estimated clonotype richness was generally found for naive subsets than for memory subsets. When several donors were compared, the shared fraction of clonotypes was 5% to 6.5% for naive CD4, about 4% for naive CD8, 2% to 2.5% for memory CD4, and 0.35% to 0.4% for memory CD8.

TCR CDR3 regions were amplified from genomic DNA by multiplex PCR using the deep immunoSEQ assay. For each cell subset, the extracted genomic DNA was distributed evenly across all wells of several immunoSEQ 96-well plates, and each plate served as one replicate. For sorted subsets, each replicate PCR was loaded with approximately 200 ng genomic DNA, equivalent to 25,000 to 35,000 T cell genomes. Purified libraries were quantified with a Qubit 3.0 fluorometer, sized on a Bioanalyzer 2100, and re-quantified with the KAPA Library Quantification kit. Each immunoSEQ 96-well plate was sequenced on its own single-read 150-cycle Illumina NextSeq 550 flow cell. The authors' pipeline ran thus. Because the immunoSEQ output held only junctional sequences and lacked quality scores, the filtering could not match the filtering applied to full-length reads. Sequences were annotated with PyIR, a Python wrapper for IgBLAST v1.9, and V/J genes and CDR3 were assigned using IMGT germline references. Reads with weak V/J assignments (E-value above 1e-6), missing CDR3, stop codons, out-of-frame junctions, or ambiguous translated residues were removed. V3J clonotypes were defined by identical inferred V gene, J gene, and CDR3 amino acid sequence. Percentage overlap between repertoires was calculated by dividing the number of shared unique clonotypes by the size of the smaller repertoire. Three approaches were used to assess repertoire richness: RTK rarefaction, the Chao1 estimator, and Recon v2.1 estimates of unobserved clonotypes. For all TCRbeta clonotypes obtained by the gDNA method from a few donors, generation probabilities were computed with OLGA. The clones in this table, taken by TCRdb from immuneACCESS, are in-frame only. Not every clone is retained; where verified, under half of the shortfall comes from an unresolved V gene, and the cause of the rest is unknown. For V, J and clone size, that table is used; D and trimming come from the DNA. A total of approximately 1.9 million clones appear in this sample, just under 95% of them only once. Clones ranked in the top ten supply approximately 1.7% of the sample.

Notes on this clone: Its antigen is still unknown. Qualities for individual bases were not recorded, and no much larger clone is one base off.

Sequencing was carried out using naive CD8+ T cells from PBMCs. In light of the paper, this sample's cell subset or site label describes: CD45RA+CCR7+. The TCR comes from a young man in good health. Some clones in this sample may be carry-over from other donors' samples. This chain joins TRBV27 to TRBJ2-1; 9 middle bases align to TRBD2. The CDR3 protein is CASSSIYFAGGPGNEQFF. DNA sequence: TGTGCCAGCAGTTCGATATACTTTGCGGGAGGGCCTGGCAATGAGCAGTTCTTC.